This TCR beta chain was retrieved from a study of blood T cell repertoires in COVID-19. The CDR3 spans 18 residues. Trimming at V came to 4 bases and at J to 0 bases, leaving 8 bases not matched to a gene. CDR1 and CDR2 from the germline V gene are SGHNT and YYREEE (reference sequence). Here immunoSEQ multiplex PCR was the method, and the copy in TCRdb shows in-frame clones only, minus some. Among about 130,000 clones listed, about 85% were seen once. This TCR was sampled from a man in his forties with active or convalescent COVID-19. Specimen: peripheral blood. The J gene is TRBJ2-3, the V gene TRBV5-4; 13 nucleotides line up with TRBD2. The DNA of the CDR3 is TGTGCCAGCAGCCAGACTAGCGGGGGGCCATTTAGCACAGATACGCAGTATTTT. Protein sequence: CASSQTSGGPFSTDTQYF.